This T cell receptor (beta chain) was documented in a study of CD8+ T cells in alopecia areata. V lost 4 bases and J lost 4; bases outside the gene matches: 6. The CDR3 has 14 amino acids. CDR1 SNHLY and CDR2 FYNNEI come from the germline V gene. Treatment described: oral pan-JAK inhibitor, 5-10 mg twice daily. Following extraction, RNA underwent reverse transcription to cDNA, which served as the sequencing template. Produced via immunoSEQ multiplex PCR; TCRdb's table is partial and in-frame only. The sample comprises hundreds of thousands of clones, 60% of which are singletons, and roughly 0.88% rests with the top ten. For this clone: What it binds is not known.

The study, taken as a whole, reports: Uncertainty about whether baseline CD8+ expansion is linked to response remains, with one nonresponder.

This material consisted of CD4+ T cells sorted from blood, taken at week 52, from a patient treated with tofacitinib. The rearrangement links TRBV2 to TRBJ2-5; 7 nucleotides match TRBD1. The sequence was obtained from a human donor with alopecia areata. In DNA form, the CDR3 reads TGTGCCAGCAGTGGACAGGGTTGGGGAGAGACCCAGTACTTC. Translating gives CASSGQGWGETQYF.